This T cell receptor (beta chain) was observed in a study of shared clonotypes between healthy human individuals. Only CD45RO-negative cells positively selected for CCR7 counted as naive CD8 cells, so terminally differentiated effector memory CD45RA+ cells were excluded. This clone was detected a few times. The V gene's germline CDR1 is ENHRY and CDR2 SYGVKD. The CDR3 is made up of 14 amino acids. Trimming removed 2 bases from V and 5 bases from J; junction bases left unmatched: 5. The protocol was immunoSEQ multiplex PCR, while the TCRdb copy is restricted to in-frame clones and leaves out a portion. In the table there are some 2,000,000 clones, approximately 95% of which are singletons.

This TCR was recovered from a man aged 18-30 years in good health. The genes are TRBV10-3 and TRBJ2-5; 7 bases map to TRBD2. The material sequenced was naive CD8+ T cells sorted from blood. The CDR3 coding sequence is TGTGCCATCAGTGAGGCGGGAGCAGGGGAGACCCAGTACTTC. Residues: CAISEAGAGETQYF.